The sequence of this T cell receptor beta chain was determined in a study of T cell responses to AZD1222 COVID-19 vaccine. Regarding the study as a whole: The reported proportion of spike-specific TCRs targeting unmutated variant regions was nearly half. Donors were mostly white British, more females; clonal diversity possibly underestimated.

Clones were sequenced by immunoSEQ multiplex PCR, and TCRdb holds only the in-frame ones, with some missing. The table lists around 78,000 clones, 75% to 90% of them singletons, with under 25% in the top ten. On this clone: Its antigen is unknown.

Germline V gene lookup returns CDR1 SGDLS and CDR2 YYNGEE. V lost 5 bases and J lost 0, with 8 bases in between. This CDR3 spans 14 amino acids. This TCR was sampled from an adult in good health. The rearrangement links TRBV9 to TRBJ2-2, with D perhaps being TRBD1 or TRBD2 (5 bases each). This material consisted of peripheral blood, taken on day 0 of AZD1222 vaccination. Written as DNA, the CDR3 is TGTGCCAGCAGGGGGGATGCGAACACCGGGGAGCTGTTTTTT. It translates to CASRGDANTGELFF.